Presented here are 22 T cell receptor beta chains from one specimen sequenced in a study of shared clonotypes between healthy human individuals. Clones were read by immunoSEQ multiplex PCR, and TCRdb kept only the in-frame ones, dropping some. In the table there are roughly 770,000 clones, about 97% of which are singletons. It was CD45RO-negative cells, positively selected for CCR7, that made up naive CD8 cells, with terminally differentiated effector memory CD45RA+ cells excluded. Specimen: naive CD8+ T cells sorted from blood. The receptors were gathered from a man aged 25 to 45 in good health.

V usage is TRBV28 and J usage is TRBJ1-2; D gene unclear. This CDR3 region has 13 residues. V was pared by 3 bases and J by 3 bases, with 8 bases between. Germline assignment: CDR1 MDHEN and CDR2 SYDVKM. The CDR3, as DNA: TGTGCCAGCAGTTTGGTCAACCACTATGGCTACACCTTC. Translating it yields CASSLVNHYGYTF.

The chain has TRBV9 and TRBJ2-7, with 12 bases that match TRBD2. After removal of 0 bases from V and 5 bases from J, the junction contained 3 bases not matched to a gene. The germline gives CDR1 SGDLS, CDR2 YYNGEE. This CDR3 spans 15 amino acids. The CDR3, as DNA: TGTGCCAGCAGCGTAGGAGGACTAGCGGGAAACGAGCAGTACTTC. Translating gives CASSVGGLAGNEQYF.

The J gene is TRBJ2-2, the V gene TRBV9; D uncertain. Trimming took 0 bases from V and 1 from J, leaving 4 bases between them. Germline V gene lookup returns CDR1 SGDLS and CDR2 YYNGEE. The CDR3 runs 14 residues. The CDR3 protein is CASSVEQNTGELFF. CDR3 DNA: TGTGCCAGCAGCGTAGAGCAGAACACCGGGGAGCTGTTTTTT.

The rearrangement joins TRBV7-8 to TRBJ2-7; weak D call: TRBD2 (5 bases). The V gene's germline CDR1 is SGHVS and CDR2 FQNEAQ. CDR3 length equals 15 residues. V lost 2 bases and J lost 2, with 13 bases in between. In DNA form, the CDR3 reads TGTGCCAGCAGCTTAAGCTGGGGAGCTACCTACGAGCAGTACTTC. The encoded protein is CASSLSWGATYEQYF.

The rearrangement uses TRBV9 and TRBJ1-1; D perhaps matches TRBD1 (6 bases). The germline V gene has CDR1 SGDLS and CDR2 YYNGEE. The CDR3 sequence is 13 residues long. Trimming removed 4 bases at V and 8 bases at J, with 15 bases between. CDR3 in amino acids: CASSKTGQREAFF. The CDR3 DNA reads TGTGCCAGCAGCAAGACTGGACAGAGAGAAGCTTTCTTT.

The chain is built from TRBV5-6 and TRBJ1-1, with D unclear. This CDR3 is 12 amino acids long. Germline V lookup: CDR1 SGHDT, CDR2 YYEEEE. Trimming pared 0 bases from V and 7 bases from J, leaving 7 bases between. Here the CDR3 DNA reads TGTGCCAGCAGCTTGGGGCCCGGTGAAGCTTTCTTT. Amino acid sequence: CASSLGPGEAFF.

The chain recombines TRBV27 with TRBJ1-4; D unclear. Trimming cost V 6 bases and J 4 bases, with 3 bases left between them. The germline gives CDR1 MNHEY, CDR2 SMNVEV (reference sequence). The CDR3 length is 11 residues. This CDR3 is CASRLNEKLFF. The CDR3 DNA sequence: TGTGCCAGCAGACTTAATGAAAAACTGTTTTTT.

The chain joins TRBV27 to TRBJ2-7; a possible D gene is TRBD2 (6 bases). The V end was cut by 3 bases, the J end by 6 bases, with 15 bases between. The length of the CDR3 is 14 residues. Germline V lookup: CDR1 MNHEY, CDR2 SMNVEV (reference sequence). This CDR3 reads CASSFGRGSGEQYF. DNA of the CDR3: TGTGCCAGCAGTTTCGGTCGGGGGTCGGGCGAGCAGTACTTC.

The V and J genes are TRBV29-1 and TRBJ2-1; D remains unclear. Germline V lookup: CDR1 SQVTM, CDR2 ANQGSEA. V shed 7 bases and J shed 9 bases, with 13 bases lying between them. The CDR3 consists of 11 residues. The CDR3 nucleotides are TGCAGCGCCTACGACTTGGCTGAGCAGTTCTTC. It specifies CSAYDLAEQFF.

The chain recombines TRBV7-9 with TRBJ1-1; 7 bases align to TRBD1. Trimming took 5 bases from V and 7 from J; bases not matched to a gene: 4. The CDR3 covers 12 residues. Per the germline V gene, CDR1 is SEHNR and CDR2 is FQNEAQ (reference sequence). The CDR3 DNA reads TGTGCCAGCAGCCTGACAGGGATTGAAGCTTTCTTT. Translated: CASSLTGIEAFF. The variable domain in full, with the rest retrieved from reference TRBV7-9 and TRBJ1-1, is DTGVSQNPRHKITKRGQNVTFRCDPISEHNRLYWYRQTLGQGPEFLTYFQNEAQLEKSRLLSDRFSAERPKGSFSTLEIQRTEQGDSAMYLCASSLTGIEAFFGQGTRLTVV.

The chain employs TRBV28 and TRBJ2-1, with D perhaps matching TRBD2 (6 bases). The CDR3 loop spans 16 amino acids. The germline CDR1 and CDR2 sequences are MDHEN and SYDVKM. The V gene lost 5 bases and the J gene lost 3 bases, with 17 bases spanning the gap. CDR3 DNA: TGTGCCAGCAGTCAGACGGAGGGAGGACTCTACAATGAGCAGTTCTTC. It encodes CASSQTEGGLYNEQFF.

The gene calls are TRBV6-1 and TRBJ2-1, with a tentative D call TRBD2 (6 bases). There are 14 residues in the CDR3. Germline-derived CDR1 and CDR2 are MNHNS and SASEGT. With 3 bases removed from V and 3 bases from J, the gap between germline ends came to 9 bases. The CDR3 is CASSEGSGYNEQFF. DNA of the CDR3: TGTGCCAGCAGTGAGGGTAGCGGCTACAATGAGCAGTTCTTC.

As for this clone: Just one base apart from a much larger clone, this may be a read error. Other DNA sequences in the sample encode the same CDR3. The V and J genes are TRBV5-6 and TRBJ2-7; D gene unclear. This CDR3 is built from 12 residues. Per germline, CDR1 SGHDT and CDR2 YYEEEE. The chain's CDR3 is CASSLDGYEQYF. The CDR3, as DNA: TGTGCCAGCAGTTTGGACGGCTACGAGCAGTACTTC.

The chain carries TRBV7-9 and TRBJ2-1; 12 bases are a match to TRBD2. The V gene's germline CDR1 is SEHNR and CDR2 FQNEAQ (reference sequence). The CDR3 has 16 residues. The trim removed 6 bases at V and 3 bases at J, leaving 6 bases unmatched. CDR3 sequence (DNA): TGTGCCAGCAGTTCTAGCGGGAGGGCCTTCTACAATGAGCAGTTCTTC. It translates to CASSSSGRAFYNEQFF.

The V call is TRBV18, the J call TRBJ2-1; D possibly corresponds to TRBD2 (5 bases). Trimming removed 2 bases at V and 7 bases at J, with 15 bases between. Germline loops: CDR1 KGHSH, CDR2 LQKENI. The CDR3 covers 15 residues. The CDR3 region is CASSPRGLLTNEQFF. Written as DNA, the CDR3 is TGTGCCAGCTCACCAAGAGGGTTACTTACAAATGAGCAGTTCTTC.

J is TRBJ2-7 and V is TRBV5-1; maybe TRBD1 (6 bases). CDR1 and CDR2 from the germline V gene are SGHRS and YFSETQ. This CDR3 region has 15 residues. The V end was cut by 1 base, the J end by 3 bases, with 14 bases between. CDR3 sequence reads: CASSLWGPQNYEQYF. The CDR3 nucleotides read TGCGCCAGCAGCTTGTGGGGGCCGCAAAACTACGAGCAGTACTTC.

V gene TRBV9 combines with J gene TRBJ2-5, with D perhaps matching TRBD2 (6 bases). Germline CDR1 SGDLS, CDR2 YYNGEE. This CDR3 spans 15 amino acids. The V gene lost 0 bases and the J gene lost 2 bases, with 11 bases spanning the gap. DNA of the CDR3: TGTGCCAGCAGCGTAGAAGCGGGTCCACAAGAGACCCAGTACTTC. Translation: CASSVEAGPQETQYF.

The V and J genes are TRBV11-2 and TRBJ2-2, with TRBD1 matching over 8 bases. Trimming removed 5 bases from V and 4 bases from J; junction bases left unmatched: 6. The germline V gene has CDR1 SGHAT and CDR2 FQNNGV. CDR3 length: 15 residues. In DNA form, the CDR3 reads TGTGCCAGCAGCACCTGGGACAGGATCACCGGGGAGCTGTTTTTT. Translated: CASSTWDRITGELFF.

The chain couples TRBV28 to TRBJ2-7; the match to TRBD2 covers 8 bases. Germline V gene lookup returns CDR1 MDHEN and CDR2 SYDVKM. The CDR3 length is 15 residues. Losses at the gene ends were 7 bases for V and 0 bases for J; bases not matched to a gene: 8. The CDR3 protein is CASTPSGGVSYEQYF. The CDR3 DNA follows: TGTGCCAGCACTCCAAGCGGGGGAGTCTCCTACGAGCAGTACTTC.

V usage is TRBV27 and J usage is TRBJ2-7, with TRBD1 matching over 9 bases. Unmatched junction bases numbered 16, after V lost 4 bases and J lost 0 bases. In germline, CDR1 is MNHEY, CDR2 SMNVEV (reference sequence). This CDR3 comprises 19 residues. The CDR3 bases are TGTGCCAGCAGTTCTCACCCCCGGGACAGGGTTGGTAACTCCTACGAGCAGTACTTC. Protein product: CASSSHPRDRVGNSYEQYF.

The chain has TRBV2 and TRBJ2-1; D is undetermined. The V gene's germline CDR1 is SNHLY and CDR2 FYNNEI. The CDR3 is made up of 10 amino acids. V was cut by 7 bases and J by 9 bases, with 7 bases left in between. The CDR3 DNA sequence: TGTGCCAGCAAGTCCGTTGAGCAGTTCTTC. This sequence encodes CASKSVEQFF.

This chain links TRBV2 with TRBJ2-3; D is possibly TRBD1 (5 bases). Germline V gene sequence: CDR1 SNHLY, CDR2 FYNNEI. CDR3 length: 14 residues. Trimming cost V 3 bases and J 4 bases, with 11 bases left between them. In DNA, the CDR3 is TGTGCCAGCAGTGAGGGCAGGGTGGCAGATACGCAGTATTTT. Translating gives CASSEGRVADTQYF.